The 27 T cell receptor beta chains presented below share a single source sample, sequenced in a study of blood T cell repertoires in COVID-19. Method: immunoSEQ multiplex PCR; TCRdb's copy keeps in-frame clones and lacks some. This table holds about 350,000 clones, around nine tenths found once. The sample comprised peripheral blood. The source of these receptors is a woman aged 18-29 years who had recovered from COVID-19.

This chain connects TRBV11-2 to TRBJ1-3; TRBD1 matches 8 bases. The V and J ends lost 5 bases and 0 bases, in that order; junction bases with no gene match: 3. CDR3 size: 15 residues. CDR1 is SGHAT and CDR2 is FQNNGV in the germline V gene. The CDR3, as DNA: TGTGCCAGCAGCCTGACAGGGGACTCTGGAAACACCATATATTTT. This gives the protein CASSLTGDSGNTIYF.

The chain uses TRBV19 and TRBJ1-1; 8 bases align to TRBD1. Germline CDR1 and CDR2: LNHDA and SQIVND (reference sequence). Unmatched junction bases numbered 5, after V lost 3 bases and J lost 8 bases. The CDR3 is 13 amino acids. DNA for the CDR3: TGTGCCAGTAGTATCAGGGGGCCGCCAGAAGCTTTCTTT. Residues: CASSIRGPPEAFF.

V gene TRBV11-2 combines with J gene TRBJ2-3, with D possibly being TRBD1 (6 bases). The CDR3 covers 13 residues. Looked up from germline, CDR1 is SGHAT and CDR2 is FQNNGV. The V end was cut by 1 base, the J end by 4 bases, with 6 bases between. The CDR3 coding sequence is TGTGCCAGCAGCTTAGGGACAGCAGATACGCAGTATTTT. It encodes CASSLGTADTQYF.

The CDR3 spells CASTLSSTDTQYF. CDR3 sequence (DNA): TGTGCCAGCACTCTCTCTAGCACAGATACGCAGTATTTT. The V and J genes are TRBV12-3 or TRBV12-4 and TRBJ2-3; D uncertain. V lost 7 bases to trimming and J lost 0 bases, with 8 bases between them. The length of the CDR3 is 13 residues.

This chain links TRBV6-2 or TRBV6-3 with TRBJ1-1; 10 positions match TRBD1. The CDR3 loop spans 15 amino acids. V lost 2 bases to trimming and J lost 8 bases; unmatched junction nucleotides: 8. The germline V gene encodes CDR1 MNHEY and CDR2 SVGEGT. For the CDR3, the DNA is TGTGCCAGCAGTTACCCCAGACAGGGGGCATCAGAAGCTTTCTTT. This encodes CASSYPRQGASEAFF.

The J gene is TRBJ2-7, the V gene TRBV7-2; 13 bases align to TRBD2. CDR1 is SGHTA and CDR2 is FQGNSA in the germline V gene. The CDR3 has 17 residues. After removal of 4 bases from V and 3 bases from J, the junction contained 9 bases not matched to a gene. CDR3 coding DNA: TGTGCCAGCAGCTCCGGACTAGCGGGAGCTGGTTTCTACGAGCAGTACGTC. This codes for CASSSGLAGAGFYEQYV.

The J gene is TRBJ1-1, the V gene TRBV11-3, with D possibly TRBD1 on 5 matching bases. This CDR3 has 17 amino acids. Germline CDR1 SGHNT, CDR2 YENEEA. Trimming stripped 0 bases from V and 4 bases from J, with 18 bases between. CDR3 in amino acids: CASSLDSLAGGTTEAFF. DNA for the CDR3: TGTGCCAGCAGCTTAGATTCCCTAGCGGGGGGGACCACTGAAGCTTTCTTT.

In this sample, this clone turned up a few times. This chain's CDR3 is CAWSQFRGSNQPQHF. CDR3 DNA sequence: TGTGCCTGGAGTCAATTCCGGGGGAGCAATCAGCCCCAGCATTTT. This rearrangement joins TRBV30 to TRBJ1-5, with D perhaps matching TRBD1 (5 bases). CDR3 length: 15 amino acids. The V end was cut by 2 bases, the J end by 1 base, with 12 bases between. Per germline, CDR1 GTSNPN and CDR2 SVGIG (reference sequence).

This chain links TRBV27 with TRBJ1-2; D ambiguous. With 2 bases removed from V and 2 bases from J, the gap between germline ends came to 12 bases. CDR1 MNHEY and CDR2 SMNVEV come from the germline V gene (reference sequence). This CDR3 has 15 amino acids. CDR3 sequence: CASSLGRPRNYGYTF. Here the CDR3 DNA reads TGTGCCAGCAGTTTAGGTCGCCCGAGGAACTATGGCTACACCTTC.

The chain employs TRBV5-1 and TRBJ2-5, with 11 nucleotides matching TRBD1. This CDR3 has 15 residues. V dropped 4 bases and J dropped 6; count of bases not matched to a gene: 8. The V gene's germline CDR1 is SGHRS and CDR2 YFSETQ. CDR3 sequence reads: CASSSGTGGIQTQYF. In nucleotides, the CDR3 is TGCGCCAGCAGCAGCGGGACAGGGGGAATACAGACCCAGTACTTC.

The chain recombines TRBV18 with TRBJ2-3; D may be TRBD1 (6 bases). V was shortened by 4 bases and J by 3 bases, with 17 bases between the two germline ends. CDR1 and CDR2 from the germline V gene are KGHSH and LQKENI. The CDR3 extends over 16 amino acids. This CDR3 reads CASSLQGMVWTDTQYF. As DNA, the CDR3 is TGTGCCAGCTCACTACAGGGTATGGTCTGGACAGATACGCAGTATTTT.

As DNA, the CDR3 is TGTGCCTGGAGTCCCCCCGGGGTAGCGGGAGGTCTAGATACGCAGTATTTT. This translates into CAWSPPGVAGGLDTQYF. This rearrangement joins TRBV30 to TRBJ2-3, with 10 bases identical to TRBD2. In germline, CDR1 is GTSNPN, CDR2 SVGIG (reference sequence). Losses at the gene ends were 2 bases for V and 5 bases for J; bases not matched to a gene: 13. CDR3 length: 17 residues.

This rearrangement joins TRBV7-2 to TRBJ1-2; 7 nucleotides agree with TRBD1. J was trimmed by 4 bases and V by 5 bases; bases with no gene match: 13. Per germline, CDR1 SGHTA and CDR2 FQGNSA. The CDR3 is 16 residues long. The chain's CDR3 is CASSPGRQGVVYGYTF. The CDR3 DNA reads TGTGCCAGCAGCCCCGGGCGGCAGGGGGTGGTCTATGGCTACACCTTC.

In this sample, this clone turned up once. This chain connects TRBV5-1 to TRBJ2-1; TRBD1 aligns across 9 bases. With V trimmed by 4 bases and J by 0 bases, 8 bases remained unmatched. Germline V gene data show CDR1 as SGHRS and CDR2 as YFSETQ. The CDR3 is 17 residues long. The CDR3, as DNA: TGCGCCAGCAGCCCACCACAGGGGGCACTCTCCTACAATGAGCAGTTCTTC. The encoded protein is CASSPPQGALSYNEQFF.

The CDR3 DNA reads TGTGCCAGCGGTCAAAACACAGGGATCTTATCTGGAAACACCATATATTTT. Translated, it gives CASGQNTGILSGNTIYF. The chain uses TRBV7-6 and TRBJ1-3; TRBD1 is a possible D gene (6 bases). The CDR3 length is 17 residues. Germline-derived CDR1 and CDR2 are SGHVS and FNYEAQ. Trimming shortened V by 8 bases and J by 1 base, and 21 bases separated the two germline ends.

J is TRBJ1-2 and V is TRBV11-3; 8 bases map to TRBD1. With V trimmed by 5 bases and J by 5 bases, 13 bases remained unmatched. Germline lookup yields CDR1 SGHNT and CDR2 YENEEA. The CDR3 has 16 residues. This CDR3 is CASSPQAGQAGYGYTF. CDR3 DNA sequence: TGTGCCAGCAGCCCCCAAGCGGGACAGGCTGGATATGGCTACACCTTC.

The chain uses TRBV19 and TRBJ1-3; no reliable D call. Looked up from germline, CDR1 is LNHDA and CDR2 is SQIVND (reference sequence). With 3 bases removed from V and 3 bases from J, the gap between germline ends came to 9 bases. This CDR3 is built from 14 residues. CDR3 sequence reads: CASSILTGGNTIYF. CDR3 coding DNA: TGTGCCAGTAGTATCTTGACGGGTGGAAACACCATATATTTT.

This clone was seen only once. CDR3 bases: TGTGCCAGCAGGCTAAACAGGGGAGAGCAGTTCTTC. This gives the protein CASRLNRGEQFF. The genes are TRBV12-3 or TRBV12-4 and TRBJ2-1, with 7 bases lining up with TRBD1. V shed 6 bases, J shed 10 bases, and the junction held 6 bases outside the gene matches. CDR3 length: 12 amino acids.

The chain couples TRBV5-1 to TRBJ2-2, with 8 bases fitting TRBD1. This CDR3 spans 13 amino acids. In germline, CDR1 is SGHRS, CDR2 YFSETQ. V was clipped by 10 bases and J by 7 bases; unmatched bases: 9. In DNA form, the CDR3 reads TGCGCCTGCCGACAGGGGCGTAACGGGGAGCTGTTTTTT. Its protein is CACRQGRNGELFF.

The CDR3 nucleotides are TGTGCCAGCAGCTTAGTTGGTAGCGGGCGTTCCACAGATACGCAGTATTTT. Translating gives CASSLVGSGRSTDTQYF. The chain employs TRBV7-6 and TRBJ2-3; 7 bases align to TRBD2. Trimming removed 1 base from V and 2 bases from J; junction bases left unmatched: 9. CDR3 length equals 17 residues. Germline loops: CDR1 SGHVS, CDR2 FNYEAQ.

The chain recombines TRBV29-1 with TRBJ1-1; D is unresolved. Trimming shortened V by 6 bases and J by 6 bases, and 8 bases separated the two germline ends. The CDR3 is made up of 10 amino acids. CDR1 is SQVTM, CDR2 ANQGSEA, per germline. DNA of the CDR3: TGCAGCGTCGCCGGGGCTGAAGCTTTCTTT. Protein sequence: CSVAGAEAFF.

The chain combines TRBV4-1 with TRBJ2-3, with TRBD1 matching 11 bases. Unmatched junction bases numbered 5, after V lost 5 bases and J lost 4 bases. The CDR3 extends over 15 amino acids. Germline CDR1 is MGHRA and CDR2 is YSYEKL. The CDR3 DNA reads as TGCGCCAGCAGCAATGGACAGGGGGCCGCAGATACGCAGTATTTT. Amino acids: CASSNGQGAADTQYF.

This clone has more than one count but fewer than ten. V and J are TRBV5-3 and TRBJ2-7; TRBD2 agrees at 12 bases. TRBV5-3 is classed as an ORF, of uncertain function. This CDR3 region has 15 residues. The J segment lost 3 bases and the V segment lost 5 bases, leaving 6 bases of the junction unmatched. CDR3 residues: CARSRGLAGRYEQYV. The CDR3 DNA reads TGTGCCAGAAGTCGGGGACTAGCGGGTCGCTACGAGCAGTACGTC.

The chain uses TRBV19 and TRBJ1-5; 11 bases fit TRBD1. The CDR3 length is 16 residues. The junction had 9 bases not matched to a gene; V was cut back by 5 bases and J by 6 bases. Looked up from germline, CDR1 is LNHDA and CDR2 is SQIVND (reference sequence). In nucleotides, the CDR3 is TGTGCCAGTAGTGCGGGGGGACAGGGGGACGGTCAGCCCCAGCATTTT. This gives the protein CASSAGGQGDGQPQHF.

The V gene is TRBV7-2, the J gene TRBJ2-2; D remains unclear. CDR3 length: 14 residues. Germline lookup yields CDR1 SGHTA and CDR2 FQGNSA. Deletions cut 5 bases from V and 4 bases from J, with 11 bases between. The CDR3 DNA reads TGTGCCAGCAGCCGCAGCAGGTTCACCGGGGAGCTGTTTTTT. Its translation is CASSRSRFTGELFF.

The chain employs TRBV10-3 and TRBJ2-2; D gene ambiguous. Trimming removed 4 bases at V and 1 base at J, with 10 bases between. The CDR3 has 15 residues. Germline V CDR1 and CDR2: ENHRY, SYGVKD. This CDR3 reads CAISVSGQNTGELFF. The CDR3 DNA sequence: TGTGCCATCAGTGTGTCTGGCCAGAACACCGGGGAGCTGTTTTTT.

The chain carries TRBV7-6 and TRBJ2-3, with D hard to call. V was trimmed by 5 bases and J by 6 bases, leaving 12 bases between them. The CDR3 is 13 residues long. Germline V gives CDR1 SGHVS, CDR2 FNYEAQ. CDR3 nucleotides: TGTGCCAGCAGCCCAAGCGAGTTGGATACGCAGTATTTT. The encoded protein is CASSPSELDTQYF. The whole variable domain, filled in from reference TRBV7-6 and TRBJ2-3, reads GAGVSQSPRYKVTKRGQDVALRCDPISGHVSLYWYRQALGQGPEFLTYFNYEAQQDKSGLPNDRFSAERPEGSISTLTIQRTEQRDSAMYRCASSPSELDTQYFGPGTRLTVL.